Included here is one T cell receptor (beta chain) sequence, with context. Its target is unknown. This specimen includes other DNA sequences encoding the same CDR3. This CDR3 contains 11 residues. Germline V gene lookup returns CDR1 SGHDT and CDR2 YYEEEE. Trimming took 0 bases from V and 6 from J, leaving 3 bases between them. This specimen comes from a study of beta chain features in type 1 diabetes. Turning to the study itself: Healthy donors resembled patients in age, gender and cell yields. Notes on the study in general: Across all four CD4+ subsets, people with type 1 diabetes showed modestly shorter TCRB CDR3s.

Isolated RNA was reverse transcribed in full, so expressed TCRB transcripts were sequenced. Here immunoSEQ multiplex PCR was the method, and the copy in TCRdb shows in-frame clones only, minus some. The sample shows some 700,000 clones, about an eighth of them seen only once. This chain joins TRBV5-6 and TRBJ1-1; D remains ambiguous. Specimen: naive CD4+ T cells from blood. The receptor was isolated from a man between 18 and 35 years old with type 1 diabetes. CDR3 in DNA: TGTGCCAGCAGCTTGGGTGCTGAAGCTTTCTTT. It yields the protein CASSLGAEAFF.